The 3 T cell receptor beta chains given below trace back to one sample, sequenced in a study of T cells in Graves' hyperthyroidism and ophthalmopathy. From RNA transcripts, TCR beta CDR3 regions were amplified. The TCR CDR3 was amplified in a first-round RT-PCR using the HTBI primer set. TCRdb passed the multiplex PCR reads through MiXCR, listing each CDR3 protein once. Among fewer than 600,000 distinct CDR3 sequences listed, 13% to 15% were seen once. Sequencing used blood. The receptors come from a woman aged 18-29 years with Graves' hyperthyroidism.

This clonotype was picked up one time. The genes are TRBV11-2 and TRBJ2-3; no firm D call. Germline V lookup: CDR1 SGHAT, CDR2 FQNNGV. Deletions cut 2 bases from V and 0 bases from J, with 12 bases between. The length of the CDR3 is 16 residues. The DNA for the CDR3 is TGTGCCAGCAGCTTATTTGTGGTCAGTAGCACAGATACGCAGTATTTT. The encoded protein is CASSLFVVSSTDTQYF.

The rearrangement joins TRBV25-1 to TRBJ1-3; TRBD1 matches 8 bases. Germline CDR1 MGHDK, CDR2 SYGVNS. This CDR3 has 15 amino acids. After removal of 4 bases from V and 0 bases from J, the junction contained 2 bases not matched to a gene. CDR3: CASSVQGGSGNTIYF. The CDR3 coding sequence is TGTGCCAGCAGTGTACAGGGGGGCTCTGGAAACACCATATATTTT.

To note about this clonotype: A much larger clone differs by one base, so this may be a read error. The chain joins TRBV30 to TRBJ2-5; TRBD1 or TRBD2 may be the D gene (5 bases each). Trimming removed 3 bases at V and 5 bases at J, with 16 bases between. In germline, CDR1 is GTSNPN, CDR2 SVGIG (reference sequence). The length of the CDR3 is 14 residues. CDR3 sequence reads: CAWSTIGTGETQYF. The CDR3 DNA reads TGTGCCTGGAGCACGATAGGGACGGGGGAGACCCAGTACTTC.